This passage covers 15 T cell receptor beta chains from one sample sequenced in a study of T cells in Graves' hyperthyroidism and ophthalmopathy. Amplification of TCR beta CDR3 regions used RNA as the template. First-round RT-PCR of the TCR CDR3 relied on the HTBI primer set. MiXCR was run by TCRdb on the multiplex PCR reads, yielding one entry per CDR3 protein. The sample records 450,000 to 650,000 distinct CDR3 sequences, approximately 15% being singletons. The sample taken for sequencing was blood. The receptors were sampled from a woman under 30 with Graves' ophthalmopathy.

This clonotype came up many times. The chain recombines TRBV29-1 with TRBJ2-7, with D uncertain. The CDR3 runs 12 residues. Germline loops: CDR1 SQVTM, CDR2 ANQGSEA. The V end lost 3 bases, the J end lost 0 bases, and 6 bases lay between the germline ends. In DNA form, the CDR3 reads TGCAGCGTTGAGGACGGCTCCTACGAGCAGTACTTC. Its translation: CSVEDGSYEQYF.

At least ten counts were recorded for this clonotype. The CDR3 reads CASSLYRVSNQPQHF. The CDR3 region has the DNA TGTGCCAGCAGCCTTTACAGGGTTAGCAATCAGCCCCAGCATTTT. This chain uses TRBV12-3 or TRBV12-4 with TRBJ1-5; a possible D gene is TRBD1 (6 bases). The CDR3 is made up of 15 amino acids. Between the trimmed V and J ends, which lost 6 bases and 0 bases, there was a span of 12 bases.

The rearrangement joins TRBV2 to TRBJ1-1; D not certain. Germline CDR1 SNHLY, CDR2 FYNNEI. This CDR3 comprises 12 residues. V was pared by 6 bases and J by 13 bases, with 18 bases between. CDR3 region: CASRGQALKLFF. CDR3 bases: TGTGCCAGCAGAGGCCAGGCACTGAAGCTTTTCTTT.

This clonotype was observed at least ten times. CDR3: CASSETGLYEQYF. In DNA form, the CDR3 reads TGTGCCAGCTCCGAAACAGGTCTCTACGAGCAGTACTTC. This chain uses TRBV18 with TRBJ2-7; weak D call: TRBD1 (5 bases). The ends were cut back, 6 bases at V and 3 bases at J, with 12 bases in the middle. This CDR3 comprises 13 residues. The germline V gene has CDR1 KGHSH and CDR2 LQKENI.

This chain uses TRBV3-1 with TRBJ2-5, with 8 bases that match TRBD1. From germline, CDR1 is LGHDT and CDR2 YNNKEL (reference sequence). Trimming took 5 bases from V and 5 from J; bases not matched to a gene: 13. The CDR3 loop spans 16 amino acids. CDR3 nucleotide sequence: TGTGCCAGCAGCTTATATGCCAGGGGGCAGAGGGAGACCCAGTACTTC. This encodes CASSLYARGQRETQYF.

In this sample, this clonotype turned up a few times. This rearrangement joins TRBV13 to TRBJ2-5, with D unclear. Looked up from germline, CDR1 is PRHDT and CDR2 is FYEKMQ (reference sequence). Between the trimmed V and J ends, which lost 5 bases and 4 bases, there was a span of 11 bases. This CDR3 spans 13 amino acids. The CDR3 loop reads CASSQALRETQYF. In nucleotides, the CDR3 is TGTGCCAGCAGCCAAGCCCTACGAGAGACCCAGTACTTC.

This clonotype has ten or more counts. V gene TRBV10-2 combines with J gene TRBJ2-7; 8 bases line up with TRBD2. This CDR3 is 15 amino acids long. The ends lost 0 bases at V and 0 bases at J; junction bases unmatched: 1. Per the germline V gene, CDR1 is WSHSY and CDR2 is SAAADI. CDR3 protein: CASSESSGASYEQYF. The CDR3 DNA reads as TGCGCCAGCAGTGAGTCTAGCGGGGCCTCCTACGAGCAGTACTTC.

This clonotype was counted at least ten times. The chain carries TRBV4-1 and TRBJ2-7; tentative D call: TRBD1 (6 bases). V shed 5 bases and J shed 3 bases, with 14 bases lying between them. The CDR3 spans 14 residues. CDR1 and CDR2 from the germline V gene are MGHRA and YSYEKL. Written as DNA, the CDR3 is TGCGCCAGCAGCGGAGTTGAAGGGGGCTACGAGCAGTACTTC. As protein: CASSGVEGGYEQYF.

V usage is TRBV27 and J usage is TRBJ2-3, with 7 nucleotides matching TRBD2. The V gene's germline CDR1 is MNHEY and CDR2 SMNVEV (reference sequence). V lost 0 bases, J lost 0 bases, and 9 bases stayed unmatched. This CDR3 is built from 18 residues. CDR3 sequence reads: CASSLSPTGTTSTDTQYF. For the CDR3, the DNA is TGTGCCAGCAGTTTATCCCCGACCGGGACTACGAGCACAGATACGCAGTATTTT.

This clonotype has just a few counts. The chain carries TRBV3-1 and TRBJ2-1; 12 positions match TRBD2. This CDR3 has 16 residues. CDR1 LGHDT and CDR2 YNNKEL come from the germline V gene (reference sequence). V lost 6 bases, J lost 3 bases, and 6 bases stayed unmatched. The CDR3 DNA reads TGTGCCAGCAGGCGGACTAGCGGGACTCTCTACAATGAGCAGTTCTTC. Amino acid sequence: CASRRTSGTLYNEQFF.

This clonotype was seen at least ten times. The chain carries TRBV28 and TRBJ2-7, with 9 nucleotides matching TRBD1. CDR1 is MDHEN, CDR2 SYDVKM, per germline. CDR3 length: 16 residues. The V and J ends lost 5 bases and 0 bases, in that order; junction bases with no gene match: 8. CDR3 coding DNA: TGTGCCAGCAGTCCCGTCCGGGACAGGGTCTCCTACGAGCAGTACTTC. This codes for CASSPVRDRVSYEQYF.

This chain links TRBV4-1 with TRBJ2-7, with D hard to call. This CDR3 region has 15 residues. CDR1 is MGHRA and CDR2 is YSYEKL in the germline V gene. The V end lost 1 base, the J end lost 0 bases, and 10 bases lay between the germline ends. The CDR3 loop reads CASSQVEVDSYEQYF. The CDR3 DNA reads as TGCGCCAGCAGCCAAGTTGAGGTGGACTCCTACGAGCAGTACTTC.

This clonotype showed up many times. V usage is TRBV7-2 and J usage is TRBJ1-1; D not certain. Per the germline V gene, CDR1 is SGHTA and CDR2 is FQGNSA. Trimming removed 2 bases at V and 5 bases at J, with 15 bases between. The CDR3 loop spans 15 amino acids. The chain's CDR3 is CASSLILVTSTEAFF. The DNA for the CDR3 is TGTGCCAGCAGCTTAATTTTAGTGACTTCTACTGAAGCTTTCTTT.

The chain links TRBV19 to TRBJ1-5, with a tentative D call TRBD1 (5 bases). The CDR3 is 17 residues long. V lost 2 bases, J lost 0 bases, and 14 bases lay in between. CDR1 is LNHDA and CDR2 is SQIVND in the germline V gene (reference sequence). The CDR3 reads CASSIWGGGFSNQPQHF. As DNA, the CDR3 is TGTGCCAGTAGTATATGGGGGGGGGGTTTTAGCAATCAGCCCCAGCATTTT.

This chain uses TRBV30 with TRBJ1-2; TRBD1 agrees at 8 bases. CDR1 and CDR2 (germline): GTSNPN, SVGIG (reference sequence). CDR3 length equals 13 residues. After removal of 7 bases from V and 6 bases from J, the junction contained 10 bases not matched to a gene. CDR3 residues: CASMDRTGNGYTF. The CDR3 nucleotides are TGTGCCTCCATGGACCGGACAGGGAATGGCTACACCTTC. The full variable domain, with the rest looked up from reference TRBV30 and TRBJ1-2, is SQTIHQWPATLVQPVGSPLSLECTVEGTSNPNLYWYRQAAGRGLQLLFYSVGIGQISSEVPQNLSASRPQDRQFILSSKKLLLSDSGFYLCASMDRTGNGYTFGSGTRLTVV.